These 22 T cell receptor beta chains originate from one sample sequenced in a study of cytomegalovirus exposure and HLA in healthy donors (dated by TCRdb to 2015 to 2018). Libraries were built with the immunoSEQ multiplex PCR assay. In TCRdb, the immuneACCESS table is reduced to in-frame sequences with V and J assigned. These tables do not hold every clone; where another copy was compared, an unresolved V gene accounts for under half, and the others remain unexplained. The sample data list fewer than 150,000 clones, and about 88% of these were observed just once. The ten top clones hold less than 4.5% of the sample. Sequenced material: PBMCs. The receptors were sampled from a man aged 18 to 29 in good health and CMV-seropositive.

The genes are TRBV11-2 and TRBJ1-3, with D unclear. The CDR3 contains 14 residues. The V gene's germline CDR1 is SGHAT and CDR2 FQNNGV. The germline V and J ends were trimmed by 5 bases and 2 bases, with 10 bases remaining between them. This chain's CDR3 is CASSPLDTGNTIYF. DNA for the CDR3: TGTGCCAGCAGCCCCCTAGATACTGGAAACACCATATATTTT.

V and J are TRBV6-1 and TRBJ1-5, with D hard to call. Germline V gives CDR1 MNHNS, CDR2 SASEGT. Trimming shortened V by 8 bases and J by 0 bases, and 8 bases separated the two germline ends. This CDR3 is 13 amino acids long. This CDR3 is CASRENSNQPQHF. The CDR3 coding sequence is TGTGCCAGCCGAGAGAATAGCAATCAGCCCCAGCATTTT.

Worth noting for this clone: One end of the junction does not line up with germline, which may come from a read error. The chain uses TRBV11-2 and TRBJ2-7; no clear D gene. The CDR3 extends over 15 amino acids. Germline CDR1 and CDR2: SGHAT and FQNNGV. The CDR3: CASSIDPPRYYEQYF. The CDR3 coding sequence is TGTGCCAGCAGCATAGACCCACCGAGATACTACGAGCAGTACTTC.

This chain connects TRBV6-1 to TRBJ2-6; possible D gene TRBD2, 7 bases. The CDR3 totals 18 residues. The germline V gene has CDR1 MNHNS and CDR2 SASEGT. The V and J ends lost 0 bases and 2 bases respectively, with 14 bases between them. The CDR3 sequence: CASSEAGQGRAGANVLTF. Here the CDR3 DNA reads TGTGCCAGCAGTGAAGCGGGGCAGGGGAGGGCTGGGGCCAACGTCCTGACTTTC.

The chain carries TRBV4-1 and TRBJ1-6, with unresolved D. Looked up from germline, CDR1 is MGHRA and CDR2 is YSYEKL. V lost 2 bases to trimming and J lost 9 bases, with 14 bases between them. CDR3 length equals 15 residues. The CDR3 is CASSQQTVLGSPLHF. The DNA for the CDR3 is TGCGCCAGCAGCCAACAAACGGTCCTCGGTTCACCCCTCCACTTT.

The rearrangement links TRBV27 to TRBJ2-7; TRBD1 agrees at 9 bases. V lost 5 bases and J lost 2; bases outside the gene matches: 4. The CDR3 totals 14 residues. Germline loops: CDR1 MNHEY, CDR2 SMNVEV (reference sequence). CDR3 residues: CASSPGTGPYEQYF. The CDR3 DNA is TGTGCCAGCAGTCCCGGGACAGGGCCCTACGAGCAGTACTTC.

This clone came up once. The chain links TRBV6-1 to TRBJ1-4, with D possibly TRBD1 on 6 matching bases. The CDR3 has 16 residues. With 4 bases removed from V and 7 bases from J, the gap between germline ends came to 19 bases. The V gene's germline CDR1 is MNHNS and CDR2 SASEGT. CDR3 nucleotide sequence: TGTGCCAGCAGTGGGGTTGGAACAGGGTACCCTGAAAAACTGTTTTTT. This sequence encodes CASSGVGTGYPEKLFF.

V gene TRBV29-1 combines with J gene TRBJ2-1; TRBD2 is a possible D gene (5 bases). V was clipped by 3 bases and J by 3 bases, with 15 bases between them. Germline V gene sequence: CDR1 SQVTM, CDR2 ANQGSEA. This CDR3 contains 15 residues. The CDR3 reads CSVEWVGGIYNEQFF. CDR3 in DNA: TGCAGCGTTGAGTGGGTCGGAGGAATCTACAATGAGCAGTTCTTC.

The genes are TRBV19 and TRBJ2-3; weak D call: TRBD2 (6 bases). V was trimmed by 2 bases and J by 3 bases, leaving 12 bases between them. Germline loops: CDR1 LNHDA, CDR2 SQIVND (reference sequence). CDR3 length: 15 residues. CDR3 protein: CASSITGGETDTQYF. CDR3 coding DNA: TGTGCCAGTAGTATAACTGGCGGGGAGACAGATACGCAGTATTTT.

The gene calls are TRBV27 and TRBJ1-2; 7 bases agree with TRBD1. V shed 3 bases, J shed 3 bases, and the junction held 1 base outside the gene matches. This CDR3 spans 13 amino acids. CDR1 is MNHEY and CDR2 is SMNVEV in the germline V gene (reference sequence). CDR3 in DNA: TGTGCCAGCAGTTTCGACAGGGACTATGGCTACACCTTC. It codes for CASSFDRDYGYTF.

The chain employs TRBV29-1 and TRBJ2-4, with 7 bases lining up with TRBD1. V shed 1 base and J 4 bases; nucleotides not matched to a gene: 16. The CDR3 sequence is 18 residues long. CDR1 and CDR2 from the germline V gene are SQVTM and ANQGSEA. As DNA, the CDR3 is TGCAGCGTTGAAGCTCTACTCGAAACCGGGACAGAAAAAAACATTCAGTACTTC. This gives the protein CSVEALLETGTEKNIQYF.

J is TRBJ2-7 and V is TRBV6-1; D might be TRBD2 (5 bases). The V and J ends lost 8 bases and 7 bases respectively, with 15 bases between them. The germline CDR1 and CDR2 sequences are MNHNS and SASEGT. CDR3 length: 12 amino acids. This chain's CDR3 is CASFGLPLEQYF. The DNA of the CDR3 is TGTGCCAGCTTTGGACTCCCCTTAGAGCAGTACTTC.

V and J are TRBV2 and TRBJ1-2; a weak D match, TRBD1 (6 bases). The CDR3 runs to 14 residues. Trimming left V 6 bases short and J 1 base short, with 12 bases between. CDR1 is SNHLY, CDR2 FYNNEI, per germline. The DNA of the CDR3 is TGTGCCAGCAGACAGGACAGCTTTAACTATGGCTACACCTTC. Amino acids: CASRQDSFNYGYTF.

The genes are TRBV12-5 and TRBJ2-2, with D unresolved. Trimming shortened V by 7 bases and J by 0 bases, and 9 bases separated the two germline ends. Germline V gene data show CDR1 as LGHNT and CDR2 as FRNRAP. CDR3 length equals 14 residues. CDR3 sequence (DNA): TGTGCTAGTGCCCGCGAAGCGAACACCGGGGAGCTGTTTTTT. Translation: CASAREANTGELFF.

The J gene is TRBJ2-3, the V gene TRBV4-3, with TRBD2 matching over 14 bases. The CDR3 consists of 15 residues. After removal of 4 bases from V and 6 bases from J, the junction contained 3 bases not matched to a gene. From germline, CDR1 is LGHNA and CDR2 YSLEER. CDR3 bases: TGCGCCAGCAGCCCGGGACTAGCGGGGGCCGATACGCAGTATTTT. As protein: CASSPGLAGADTQYF.

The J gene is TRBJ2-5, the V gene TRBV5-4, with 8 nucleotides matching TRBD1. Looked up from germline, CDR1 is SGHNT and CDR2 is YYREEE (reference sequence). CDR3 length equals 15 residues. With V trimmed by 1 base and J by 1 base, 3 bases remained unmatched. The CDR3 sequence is CASSLYRGVQETQYF. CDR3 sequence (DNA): TGTGCCAGCAGCTTGTACAGGGGGGTCCAAGAGACCCAGTACTTC. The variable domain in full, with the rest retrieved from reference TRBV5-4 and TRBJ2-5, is ETGVTQSPTHLIKTRGQQVTLRCSSQSGHNTVSWYQQALGQGPQFIFQYYREEENGRGNFPPRFSGLQFPNYSSELNVNALELDDSALYLCASSLYRGVQETQYFGPGTRLLVL.

The CDR3 region is CASSLFSGGTTNEKLFF. The CDR3 nucleotides are TGTGCCAGCAGCTTATTTTCGGGAGGCACAACTAATGAAAAACTGTTTTTT. The genes are TRBV7-2 and TRBJ1-4, with unresolved D. The germline V gene has CDR1 SGHTA and CDR2 FQGNSA. V lost 2 bases to trimming and J lost 0 bases, with 13 bases between them. The CDR3 extends over 17 amino acids.

The CDR3: CASSVGVSDTEAFF. For the CDR3, the DNA is TGTGCCAGCAGCGTAGGAGTATCGGACACTGAAGCTTTCTTT. The chain combines TRBV9 with TRBJ1-1; D unclear. The CDR3 loop spans 14 amino acids. Germline V gene data show CDR1 as SGDLS and CDR2 as YYNGEE. The V end was cut by 0 bases, the J end by 3 bases, with 9 bases between.

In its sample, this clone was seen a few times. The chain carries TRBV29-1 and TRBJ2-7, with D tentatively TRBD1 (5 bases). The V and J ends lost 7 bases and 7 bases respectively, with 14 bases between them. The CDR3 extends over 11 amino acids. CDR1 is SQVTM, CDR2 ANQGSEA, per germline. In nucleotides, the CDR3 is TGCAGCGGGACACTCTCTGGGGAGCAGTACTTC. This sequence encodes CSGTLSGEQYF.

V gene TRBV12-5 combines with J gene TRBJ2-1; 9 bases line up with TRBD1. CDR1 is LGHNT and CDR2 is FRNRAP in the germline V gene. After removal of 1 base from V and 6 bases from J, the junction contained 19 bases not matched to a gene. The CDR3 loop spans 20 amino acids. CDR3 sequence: CASGLAMLRDRDSFSNEQFF. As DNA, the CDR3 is TGTGCTAGTGGTTTGGCCATGCTCCGGGACAGGGACAGTTTCAGCAATGAGCAGTTCTTC.

CDR3 residues: CASSLYRHSKYNEQFF. CDR3 DNA sequence: TGTGCCAGCAGCTTATATAGACACTCCAAGTACAATGAGCAGTTCTTC. The rearrangement uses TRBV11-2 and TRBJ2-1; D not resolved. Germline V lookup: CDR1 SGHAT, CDR2 FQNNGV. Trimming took 2 bases from V and 4 from J, leaving 15 bases between them. The CDR3 is made up of 16 amino acids.

CDR3 in amino acids: CASSTGTGESDTQYF. DNA for the CDR3: TGTGCCAGCAGCACCGGGACAGGGGAATCAGATACGCAGTATTTT. The J gene is TRBJ2-3, the V gene TRBV9; the match to TRBD1 covers 10 bases. The CDR3 is made up of 15 amino acids. Germline V gives CDR1 SGDLS, CDR2 YYNGEE. V lost 4 bases and J lost 4; bases outside the gene matches: 6.